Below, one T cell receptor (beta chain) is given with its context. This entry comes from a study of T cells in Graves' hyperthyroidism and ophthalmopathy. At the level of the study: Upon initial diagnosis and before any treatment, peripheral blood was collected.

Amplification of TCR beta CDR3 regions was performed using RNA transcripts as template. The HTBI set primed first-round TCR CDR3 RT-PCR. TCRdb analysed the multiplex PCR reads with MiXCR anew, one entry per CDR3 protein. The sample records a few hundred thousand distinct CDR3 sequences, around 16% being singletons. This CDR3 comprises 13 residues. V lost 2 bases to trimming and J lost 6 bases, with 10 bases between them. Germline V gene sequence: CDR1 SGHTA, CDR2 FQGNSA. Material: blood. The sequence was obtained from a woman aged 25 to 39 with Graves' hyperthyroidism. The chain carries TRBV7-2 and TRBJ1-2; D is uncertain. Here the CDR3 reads CASSLSRVDGYTF. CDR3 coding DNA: TGTGCCAGCAGCTTATCCCGTGTTGATGGCTACACCTTC.